This record looks at one T cell receptor beta chain sequence and its context. Individuals drawn from approximately 22 US areas were about 18 to 100 years old. The CDR3 loop spans 14 amino acids. Trimming pared 3 bases from V and 3 bases from J, leaving 11 bases between. Germline V gives CDR1 SGHTA, CDR2 FQGNSA. This sample stems from a study of blood T cell repertoires in COVID-19. Study details: Acute and convalescent COVID-19 specimens originated in the United States, Italy and Spain.

Profiled with immunoSEQ multiplex PCR; TCRdb holds only in-frame clones, not every one. The sample has under 350,000 clones, roughly 89% seen once; the top ten hold about 1.7%. What was sequenced was PBMCs or T cells enriched from blood (not recorded which). The receptor was isolated from a woman between 40 and 55 years old who had recovered from COVID-19. This chain joins TRBV7-2 and TRBJ1-1, with D possibly matching TRBD1 (5 bases). The CDR3, as DNA: TGTGCCAGCAGCTTCTCCAGGGATGACACTGAAGCTTTCTTT. This gives the protein CASSFSRDDTEAFF.